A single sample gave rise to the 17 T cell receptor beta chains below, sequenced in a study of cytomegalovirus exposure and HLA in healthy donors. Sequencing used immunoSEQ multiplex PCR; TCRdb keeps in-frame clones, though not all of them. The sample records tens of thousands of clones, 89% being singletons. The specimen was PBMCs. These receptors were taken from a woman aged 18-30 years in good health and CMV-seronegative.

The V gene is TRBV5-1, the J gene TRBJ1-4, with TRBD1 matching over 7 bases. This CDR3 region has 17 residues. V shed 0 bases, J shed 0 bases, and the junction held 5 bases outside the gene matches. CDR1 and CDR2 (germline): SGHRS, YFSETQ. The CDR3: CASSLAGTASTNEKLFF. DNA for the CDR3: TGCGCCAGCAGCTTGGCTGGGACAGCCTCAACTAATGAAAAACTGTTTTTT.

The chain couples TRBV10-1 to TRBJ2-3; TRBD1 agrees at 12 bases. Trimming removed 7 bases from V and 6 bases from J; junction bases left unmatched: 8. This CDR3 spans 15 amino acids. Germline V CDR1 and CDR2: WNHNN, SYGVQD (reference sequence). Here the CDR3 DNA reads TGCGCCAGCAATCTCGGGACAGGGGGCGCCGATACGCAGTATTTT. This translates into CASNLGTGGADTQYF.

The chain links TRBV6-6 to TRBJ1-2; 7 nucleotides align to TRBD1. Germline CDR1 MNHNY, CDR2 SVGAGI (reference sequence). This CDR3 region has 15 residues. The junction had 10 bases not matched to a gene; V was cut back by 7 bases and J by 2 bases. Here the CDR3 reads CASTHTGTENYGYTF. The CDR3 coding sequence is TGTGCCAGCACCCACACTGGGACAGAGAACTATGGCTACACCTTC.

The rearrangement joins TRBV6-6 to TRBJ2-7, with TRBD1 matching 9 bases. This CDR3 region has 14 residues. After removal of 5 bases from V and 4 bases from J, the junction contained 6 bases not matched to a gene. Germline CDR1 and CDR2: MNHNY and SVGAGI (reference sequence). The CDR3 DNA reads TGTGCCAGCAGTAGGCTACAGGGGGCGTACGAGCAGTACTTC. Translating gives CASSRLQGAYEQYF.

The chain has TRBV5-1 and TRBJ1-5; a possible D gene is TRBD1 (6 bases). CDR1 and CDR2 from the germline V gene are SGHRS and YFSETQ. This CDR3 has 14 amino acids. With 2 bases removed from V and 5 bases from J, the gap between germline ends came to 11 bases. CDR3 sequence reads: CASSLQGVDQPQHF. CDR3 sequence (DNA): TGCGCCAGCAGCTTACAGGGTGTCGATCAGCCCCAGCATTTT.

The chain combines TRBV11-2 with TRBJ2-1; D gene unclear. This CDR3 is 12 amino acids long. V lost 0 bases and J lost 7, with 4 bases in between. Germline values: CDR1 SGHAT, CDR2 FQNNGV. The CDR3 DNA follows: TGTGCCAGCAGCTTAGACAGTAATGAGCAGTTCTTC. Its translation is CASSLDSNEQFF. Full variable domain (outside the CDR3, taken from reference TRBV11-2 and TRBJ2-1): EAGVAQSPRYKIIEKRQSVAFWCNPISGHATLYWYQQILGQGPKLLIQFQNNGVVDDSQLPKDRFSAERLKGVDSTLKIQPAKLEDSAVYLCASSLDSNEQFFGPGTRLTVL.

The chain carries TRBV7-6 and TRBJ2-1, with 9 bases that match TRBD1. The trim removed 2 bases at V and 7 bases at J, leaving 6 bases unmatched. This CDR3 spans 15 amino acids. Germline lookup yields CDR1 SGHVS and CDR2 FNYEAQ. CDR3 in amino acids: CASSLIRQGVNEQFF. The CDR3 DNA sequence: TGTGCCAGCAGCTTAATTCGACAGGGGGTAAATGAGCAGTTCTTC.

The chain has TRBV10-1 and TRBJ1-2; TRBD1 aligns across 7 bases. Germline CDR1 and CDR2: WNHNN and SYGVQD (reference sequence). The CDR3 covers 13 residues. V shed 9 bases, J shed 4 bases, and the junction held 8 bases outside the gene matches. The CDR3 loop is CASLPGQTYGYTF. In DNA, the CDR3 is TGCGCCAGTCTCCCGGGACAGACCTATGGCTACACCTTC.

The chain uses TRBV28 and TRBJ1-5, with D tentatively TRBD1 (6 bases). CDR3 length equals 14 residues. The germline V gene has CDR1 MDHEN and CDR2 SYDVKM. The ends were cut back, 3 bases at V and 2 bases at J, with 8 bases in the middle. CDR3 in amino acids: CASSFDRRNQPQHF. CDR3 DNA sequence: TGTGCCAGCAGTTTCGACAGGCGCAATCAGCCCCAGCATTTT.

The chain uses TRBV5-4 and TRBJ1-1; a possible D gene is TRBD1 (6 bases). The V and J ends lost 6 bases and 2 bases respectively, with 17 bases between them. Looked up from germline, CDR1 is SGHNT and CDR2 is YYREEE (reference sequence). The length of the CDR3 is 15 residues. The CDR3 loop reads CASNSRGASNTEAFF. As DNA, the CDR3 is TGTGCCAGCAATTCCCGGGGGGCCAGTAACACTGAAGCTTTCTTT.

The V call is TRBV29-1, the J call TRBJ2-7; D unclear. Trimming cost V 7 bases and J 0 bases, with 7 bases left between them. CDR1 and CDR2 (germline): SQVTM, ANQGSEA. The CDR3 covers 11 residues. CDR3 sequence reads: CSAGRSYEQYF. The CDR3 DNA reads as TGCAGCGCTGGGCGCTCCTACGAGCAGTACTTC.

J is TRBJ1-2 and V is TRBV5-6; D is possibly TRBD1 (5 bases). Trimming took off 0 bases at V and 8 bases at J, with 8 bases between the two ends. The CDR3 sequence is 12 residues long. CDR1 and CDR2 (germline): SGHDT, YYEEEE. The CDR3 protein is CASSLGGAGYTF. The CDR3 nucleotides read TGTGCCAGCAGCTTGGGTGGGGCAGGCTACACCTTC.

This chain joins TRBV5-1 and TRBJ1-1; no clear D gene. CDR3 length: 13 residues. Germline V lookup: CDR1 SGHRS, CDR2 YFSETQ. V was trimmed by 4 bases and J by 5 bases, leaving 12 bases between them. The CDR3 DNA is TGCGCCAGCAGCGAACAGATAGATACTGAAGCTTTCTTT. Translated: CASSEQIDTEAFF.

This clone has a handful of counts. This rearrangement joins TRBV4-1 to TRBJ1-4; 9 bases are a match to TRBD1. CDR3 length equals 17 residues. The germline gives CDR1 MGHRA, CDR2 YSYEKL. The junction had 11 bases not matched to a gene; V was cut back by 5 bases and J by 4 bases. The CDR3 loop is CASSTLGAGQGNEKLFF. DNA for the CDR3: TGCGCCAGCAGCACTTTGGGAGCGGGACAGGGTAATGAAAAACTGTTTTTT.

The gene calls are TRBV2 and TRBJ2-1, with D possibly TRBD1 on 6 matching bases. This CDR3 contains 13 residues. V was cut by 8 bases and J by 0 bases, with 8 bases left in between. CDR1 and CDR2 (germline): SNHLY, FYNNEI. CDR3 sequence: CASQGLSYNEQFF. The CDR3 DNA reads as TGTGCCAGCCAGGGGCTCTCCTACAATGAGCAGTTCTTC.

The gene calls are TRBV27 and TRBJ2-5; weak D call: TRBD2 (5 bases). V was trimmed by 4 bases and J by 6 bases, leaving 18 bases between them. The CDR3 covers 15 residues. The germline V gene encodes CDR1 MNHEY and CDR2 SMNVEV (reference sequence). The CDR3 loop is CASSSGPRERQTQYF. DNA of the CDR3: TGTGCCAGCAGTTCCGGGCCCCGGGAACGACAGACCCAGTACTTC.

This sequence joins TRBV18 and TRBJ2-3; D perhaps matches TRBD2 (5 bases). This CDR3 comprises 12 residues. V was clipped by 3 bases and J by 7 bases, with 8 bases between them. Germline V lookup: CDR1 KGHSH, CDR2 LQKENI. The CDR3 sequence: CASSPGENTQYF. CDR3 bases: TGTGCCAGCTCACCCGGGGAAAATACGCAGTATTTT.